This T cell receptor beta chain came from a study of blood T cell repertoires in COVID-19. Study information: The samples span acute and convalescent COVID-19 from the United States, Italy and Spain. Sample material is recorded as cDNA or gDNA derived from T cells, B-cell-depleted T cells, or PBMCs.

This clone has only a few counts. As originally analysed: Amplifying reference gene primers gave estimates of nucleated cell counts. Data came from immunoSEQ multiplex PCR; TCRdb stores just in-frame clones and leaves some out. V, J and clone size reflect that table, while D and trimming were determined from the DNA. The sample has 210,000 or so clones, around four fifths seen once. The receptor was derived from a woman at least 80 years old with active or convalescent COVID-19. The sequencing input was peripheral blood.

In DNA, the CDR3 is TGTGCCAGCAGCCGCGGACCGGGACAGACTTCCTACGAGCAGTACTTC. Its protein is CASSRGPGQTSYEQYF. This chain links TRBV7-2 with TRBJ2-7; 7 nucleotides match TRBD1. Germline V CDR1 and CDR2: SGHTA, FQGNSA. The trim removed 5 bases at V and 1 base at J, leaving 11 bases unmatched. The CDR3 covers 16 residues.